This TCR beta chain was sequenced during a study of PD-L1 blockade in urothelial cancer. Study context: Analysis of blood occurred 3 weeks (second dose) and 6 weeks after treatment start. Blood yielded a median of about 140,000 T cells per sample.

The assay was immunoSEQ multiplex PCR, and TCRdb's table has in-frame clones only and misses some. The data hold fewer than 50,000 clones, with about 90% observed a single time. This TCR was sampled from a man in his sixties with urothelial cancer. This sample comprised PBMCs, obtained around atezolizumab (anti-PD-L1) treatment.

CDR3 residues: CASSLQGPPRGGTIYF. CDR3 bases: TGTGCCAGCAGTTTACAAGGGCCGCCGCGGGGTGGCACCATATATTTT. The V gene is TRBV27, the J gene TRBJ1-3; no firm D call. V lost 2 bases and J lost 9, with 20 bases in between. Germline CDR1 is MNHEY and CDR2 is SMNVEV (reference sequence). The CDR3 is 16 residues long.